Below, 3 T cell receptor beta chains from the same sample are listed, as sequenced in a study of T cell repertoires in cytomegalovirus infection. TCRdb itself ran the reads through MiXCR, one entry per CDR3 protein. The table lists some 180,000 distinct CDR3 sequences, approximately 9.6% of them singletons. Sequences were obtained from PBMCs. All receptors derive from a human donor in good health (CMV status not recorded). Some clones in this sample may be carry-over from other donors' samples.

This clonotype was seen more than once but under ten times. The chain joins TRBV6-2 or TRBV6-3 to TRBJ2-7; 8 bases are a match to TRBD2. The V and J ends lost 2 bases and 4 bases, in that order; junction bases with no gene match: 7. This CDR3 is 15 amino acids long. The V gene's germline CDR1 is MNHEY and CDR2 SVGEGT. The DNA of the CDR3 is TGTGCCAGCAGTTACCACTCTAGCGGGTCGTACGAGCAGTACTTC. It specifies CASSYHSSGSYEQYF.

This chain connects TRBV2 to TRBJ1-6; D gene uncertain. From germline, CDR1 is SNHLY and CDR2 FYNNEI. The CDR3 covers 13 residues. V was clipped by 7 bases and J by 5 bases, with 9 bases between them. The CDR3: CASKNADNSPLHF. Here the CDR3 DNA reads TGTGCCAGCAAGAACGCAGATAATTCACCCCTCCACTTT.

This clonotype came up many times. V gene TRBV7-9 combines with J gene TRBJ2-7; D might be TRBD2 (5 bases). CDR3 length: 15 amino acids. CDR1 and CDR2 (germline): SEHNR, FQNEAQ (reference sequence). V lost 3 bases to trimming and J lost 0 bases, with 12 bases between them. The CDR3 DNA follows: TGTGCCAGCAGCTTTCCAGTACTAGACTCCTACGAGCAGTACTTC. Its protein product is CASSFPVLDSYEQYF.